The 18 T cell receptor beta chains in this list originate from one sample, sequenced in a study of OX40 agonist ivuxolimab in advanced cancers. Produced via immunoSEQ multiplex PCR; TCRdb's table is partial and in-frame only. This sample has about 67,000 clones, with 85% found just once. The input for sequencing was CD4+ or CD8+ T cells sorted from blood, taken in a trial of the OX40 agonist ivuxolimab. The receptors here all came from an adult with an advanced solid tumor such as melanoma, head and neck, liver or kidney cancer.

Here the CDR3 reads CSAPRNGEQYF. The CDR3 DNA follows: TGCAGTGCTCCCAGGAACGGCGAGCAGTACTTC. The genes are TRBV20-1 and TRBJ2-7; D call uncertain. This CDR3 is 11 amino acids long. CDR1 and CDR2 from the germline V gene are DFQATT and SNEGSKA (reference sequence). Trimming left V 5 bases short and J 6 bases short, with 11 bases between.

The V gene is TRBV4-2, the J gene TRBJ2-7; 9 bases map to TRBD1. J was trimmed by 3 bases and V by 3 bases; bases with no gene match: 9. This CDR3 contains 16 residues. The V gene's germline CDR1 is LGHNA and CDR2 YNFKEQ. The CDR3, as DNA: TGTGCCAGCAGCCAGGATCTGGGACAGGGAGACTACGAGCAGTACTTC. It yields the protein CASSQDLGQGDYEQYF.

The V gene is TRBV2, the J gene TRBJ2-7, with 10 bases identical to TRBD2. Germline V gives CDR1 SNHLY, CDR2 FYNNEI. J gave up 0 bases and V 4 bases, and 6 bases lay outside the gene matches. The CDR3 is 16 amino acids. The CDR3 DNA follows: TGTGCCAGCAGTGGACTAGCGGGCGGCAGCTCCTACGAGCAGTACTTC. It yields the protein CASSGLAGGSSYEQYF.

The chain has TRBV7-9 and TRBJ2-3, with D uncertain. CDR1 and CDR2 (germline): SEHNR, FQNEAQ (reference sequence). Trimming cost V 5 bases and J 1 base, with 10 bases left between them. This CDR3 comprises 14 residues. The CDR3 reads CASSPGTGTDTQYF. CDR3 bases: TGTGCCAGCAGCCCCGGTACGGGCACAGATACGCAGTATTTT. The full variable domain, its missing parts supplied by reference TRBV7-9 and TRBJ2-3, is DTGVSQNPRHKITKRGQNVTFRCDPISEHNRLYWYRQTLGQGPEFLTYFQNEAQLEKSRLLSDRFSAERPKGSFSTLEIQRTEQGDSAMYLCASSPGTGTDTQYFGPGTRLTVL.

The V gene is TRBV2, the J gene TRBJ2-1; 7 nucleotides align to TRBD2. V lost 7 bases, J lost 4 bases, and 7 bases stayed unmatched. Germline loops: CDR1 SNHLY, CDR2 FYNNEI. This CDR3 is built from 14 residues. CDR3 nucleotides: TGTGCCAGCAACTCGGGAGGACCTTACAATGAGCAGTTCTTC. Translation: CASNSGGPYNEQFF.

The rearrangement joins TRBV7-9 to TRBJ1-3; D unclear. CDR1 is SEHNR and CDR2 is FQNEAQ in the germline V gene (reference sequence). Trimming removed 3 bases at V and 6 bases at J, with 6 bases between. The CDR3 has 12 amino acids. The CDR3 nucleotides are TGTGCCAGCAGCTTGGAACTAAACACCATATATTTT. It translates to CASSLELNTIYF.

This chain links TRBV5-1 with TRBJ2-3, with D hard to call. The CDR3 runs 14 residues. Germline V lookup: CDR1 SGHRS, CDR2 YFSETQ. Trimming cost V 3 bases and J 5 bases, with 13 bases left between them. In nucleotides, the CDR3 is TGCGCCAGCAGCTCCCTTGGGCCTTTAGATACGCAGTATTTT. Translating it yields CASSSLGPLDTQYF.

Here the CDR3 reads CASSQASGRRGETQYF. For the CDR3, the DNA is TGTGCCAGCAGCCAAGCCTCTGGCAGGCGTGGGGAGACCCAGTACTTC. This sequence joins TRBV4-2 and TRBJ2-5; D gene ambiguous. This CDR3 has 16 residues. Per the germline V gene, CDR1 is LGHNA and CDR2 is YNFKEQ. Trimming left V 1 base short and J 5 bases short, with 17 bases between.

Relative to its sample, this clone is medium-sized. V gene TRBV7-2 combines with J gene TRBJ2-7; D remains unclear. Trimming took off 3 bases at V and 3 bases at J, with 3 bases between the two ends. The germline CDR1 and CDR2 sequences are SGHTA and FQGNSA. The CDR3 consists of 11 residues. CDR3 sequence (DNA): TGTGCCAGCAGCTTCTACTACGAGCAGTACTTC. This sequence encodes CASSFYYEQYF.

In this sample, this clone turned up once. This rearrangement joins TRBV11-2 to TRBJ1-6; D unresolved. V lost 0 bases to trimming and J lost 7 bases, with 10 bases between them. Looked up from germline, CDR1 is SGHAT and CDR2 is FQNNGV. CDR3 length equals 15 residues. CDR3 residues: CASSLEWGGNSPLHF. CDR3 DNA sequence: TGTGCCAGCAGCTTAGAATGGGGAGGCAATTCACCCCTCCACTTT.

The chain is built from TRBV7-6 and TRBJ2-1; D tentatively reads TRBD1 or TRBD2 (5 bases each). V lost 2 bases and J lost 7, with 9 bases in between. The CDR3 sequence is 13 residues long. The V gene's germline CDR1 is SGHVS and CDR2 FNYEAQ. Here the CDR3 reads CASSLRGDNEQFF. CDR3 coding DNA: TGTGCCAGCAGCTTAAGAGGGGATAATGAGCAGTTCTTC. Using reference TRBV7-6 and TRBJ2-1 for the parts outside the CDR3, the full variable domain is GAGVSQSPRYKVTKRGQDVALRCDPISGHVSLYWYRQALGQGPEFLTYFNYEAQQDKSGLPNDRFSAERPEGSISTLTIQRTEQRDSAMYRCASSLRGDNEQFFGPGTRLTVL.

V is TRBV4-3 and J is TRBJ2-7; no reliable D call. The V gene lost 4 bases and the J gene lost 2 bases, with 12 bases spanning the gap. The germline V gene encodes CDR1 LGHNA and CDR2 YSLEER. The CDR3 runs to 14 residues. CDR3 DNA: TGCGCCAGCAGCCTCCAATCGGGTCCCTACGAGCAGTACTTC. This gives the protein CASSLQSGPYEQYF.

The J gene is TRBJ2-7, the V gene TRBV10-3, with D tentatively TRBD2 (5 bases). Looked up from germline, CDR1 is ENHRY and CDR2 is SYGVKD. Trimming shortened V by 3 bases and J by 6 bases, and 15 bases separated the two germline ends. This CDR3 has 14 residues. The CDR3 sequence: CAISENSGDGEQYF. The CDR3 DNA reads TGTGCCATCAGTGAAAACAGCGGAGATGGCGAGCAGTACTTC.

V and J are TRBV2 and TRBJ1-1, with D hard to call. Trimming left V 1 base short and J 7 bases short, with 10 bases between. This CDR3 has 13 amino acids. Per germline, CDR1 SNHLY and CDR2 FYNNEI. In nucleotides, the CDR3 is TGTGCCAGCAGTGAAGACCTAACATATGAAGCTTTCTTT. This encodes CASSEDLTYEAFF.

The chain employs TRBV4-2 and TRBJ1-4; D remains unclear. CDR1 is LGHNA, CDR2 YNFKEQ, per germline. Trimming took off 3 bases at V and 5 bases at J, with 10 bases between the two ends. This CDR3 region has 14 residues. CDR3 sequence (DNA): TGTGCCAGCAGCCAGGGAGTTGTGAATGAAAAACTGTTTTTT. Translating it yields CASSQGVVNEKLFF.

The V and J genes are TRBV28 and TRBJ2-6; D call uncertain. The CDR3 is made up of 15 amino acids. Between the trimmed V and J ends, which lost 3 bases and 2 bases, there was a span of 8 bases. Germline V gene lookup returns CDR1 MDHEN and CDR2 SYDVKM. The chain's CDR3 is CASSLRGTGANVLTF. The CDR3 DNA reads as TGTGCCAGCAGTTTGAGAGGAACTGGGGCCAACGTCCTGACTTTC.

V is TRBV19 and J is TRBJ1-2; 9 bases align to TRBD1. This CDR3 has 15 residues. CDR1 and CDR2 (germline): LNHDA, SQIVND (reference sequence). V gave up 4 bases and J gave up 5 bases; unmatched junction bases: 8. The CDR3 DNA sequence: TGTGCCAGTAGTAAGACTGACAGGGGGATTTATGGCTACACCTTC. It codes for CASSKTDRGIYGYTF.

V usage is TRBV5-1 and J usage is TRBJ2-5; 7 positions agree with TRBD2. Germline values: CDR1 SGHRS, CDR2 YFSETQ. J lost 4 bases, V lost 5 bases, and 11 bases had no gene match. This CDR3 has 15 amino acids. The chain's CDR3 is CASRGFAGEGETQYF. The CDR3, as DNA: TGCGCCAGCAGGGGGTTTGCGGGGGAAGGAGAGACCCAGTACTTC.